This TCR beta chain came from a study of tumor-infiltrating lymphocytes in primary liver carcinoma. Study conclusions and caveats: Top-250-clone fractions were significantly higher in tumors than in blood (p = 0.039).

The V end lost 4 bases, the J end lost 6 bases, and 7 bases lay between the germline ends. Looked up from germline, CDR1 is SGHAT and CDR2 is FQNNGV. This CDR3 is 11 amino acids long. With approximately 500 ng total RNA as template and a constant-region primer, TCR beta cDNA was made. TCR beta libraries came from three nested multiplex PCR rounds using slightly modified ARM-PCR. The first two PCR rounds used TRBV1-TRBV30 forward primers with a C-beta reverse primer, nine to eleven cycles each. Each CDR3 protein gets one entry after TCRdb re-called the multiplex PCR reads with MiXCR. The sample records about 300,000 distinct CDR3 sequences, roughly two thirds being singletons. The blood RNA (from unsorted whole blood) was obtained, and germline DNA was also extracted. Chronic HBV infection was present, with no prior treatment. This clonotype showed up just once. The antigen remains unidentified.

The specimen was peripheral blood. The chain carries TRBV11-2 and TRBJ2-7; no reliable D call. This receptor was obtained from a man in his forties with primary liver carcinoma and hepatitis B virus infection. The CDR3 sequence: CASSWTVEQYF. CDR3 coding DNA: TGTGCCAGCAGCTGGACCGTCGAGCAGTACTTC.